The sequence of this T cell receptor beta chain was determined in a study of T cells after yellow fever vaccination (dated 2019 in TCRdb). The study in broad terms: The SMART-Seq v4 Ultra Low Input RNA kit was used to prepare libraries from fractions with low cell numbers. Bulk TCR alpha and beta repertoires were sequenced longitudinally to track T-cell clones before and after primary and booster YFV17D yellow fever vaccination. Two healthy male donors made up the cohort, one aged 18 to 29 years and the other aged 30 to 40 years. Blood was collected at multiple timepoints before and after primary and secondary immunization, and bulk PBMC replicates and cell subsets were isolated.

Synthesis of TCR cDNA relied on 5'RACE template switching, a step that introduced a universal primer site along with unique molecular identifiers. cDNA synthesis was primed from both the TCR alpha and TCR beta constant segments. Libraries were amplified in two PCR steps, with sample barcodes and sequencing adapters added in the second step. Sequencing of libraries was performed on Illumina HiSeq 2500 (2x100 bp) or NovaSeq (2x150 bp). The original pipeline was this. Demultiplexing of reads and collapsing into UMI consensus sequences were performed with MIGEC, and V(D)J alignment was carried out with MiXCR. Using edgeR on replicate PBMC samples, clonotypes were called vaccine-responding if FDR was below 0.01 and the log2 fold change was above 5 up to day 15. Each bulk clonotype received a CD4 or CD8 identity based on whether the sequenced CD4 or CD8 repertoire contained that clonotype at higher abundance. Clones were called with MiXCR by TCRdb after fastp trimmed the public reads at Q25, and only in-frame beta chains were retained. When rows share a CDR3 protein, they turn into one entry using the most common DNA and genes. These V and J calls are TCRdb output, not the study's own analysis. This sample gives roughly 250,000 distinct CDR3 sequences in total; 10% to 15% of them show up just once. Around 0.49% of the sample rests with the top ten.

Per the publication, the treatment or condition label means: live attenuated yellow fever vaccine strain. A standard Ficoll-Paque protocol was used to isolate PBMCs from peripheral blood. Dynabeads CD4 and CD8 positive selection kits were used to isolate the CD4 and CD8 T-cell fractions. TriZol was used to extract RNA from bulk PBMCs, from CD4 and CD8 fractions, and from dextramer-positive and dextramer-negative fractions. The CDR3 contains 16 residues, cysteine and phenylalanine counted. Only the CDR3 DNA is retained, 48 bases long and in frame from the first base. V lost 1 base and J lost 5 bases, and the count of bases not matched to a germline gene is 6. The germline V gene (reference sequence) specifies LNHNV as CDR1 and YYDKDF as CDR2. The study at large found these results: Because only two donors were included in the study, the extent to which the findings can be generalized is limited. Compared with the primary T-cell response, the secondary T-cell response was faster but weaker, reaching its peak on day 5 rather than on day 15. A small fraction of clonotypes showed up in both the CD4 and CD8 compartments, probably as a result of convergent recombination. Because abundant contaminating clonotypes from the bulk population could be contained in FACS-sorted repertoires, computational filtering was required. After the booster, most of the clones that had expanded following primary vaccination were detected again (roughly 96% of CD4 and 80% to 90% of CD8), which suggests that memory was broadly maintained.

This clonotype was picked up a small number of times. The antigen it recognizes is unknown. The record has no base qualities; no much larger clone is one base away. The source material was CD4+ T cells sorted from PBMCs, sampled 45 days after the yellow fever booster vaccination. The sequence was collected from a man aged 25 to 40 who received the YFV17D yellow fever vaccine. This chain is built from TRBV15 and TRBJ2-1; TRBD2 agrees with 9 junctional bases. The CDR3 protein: CATSRGGGLANNEQFF. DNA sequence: TGTGCCACCAGCAGAGGTGGAGGACTAGCGAACAATGAGCAGTTCTTC.